This T cell receptor beta chain was profiled in a study of cytomegalovirus exposure and HLA in healthy donors. The study's findings and limits: DRB1 showed the most TCR associations and HLA-C the fewest in a later analysis, as rates varied by HLA locus. Further analysis, carried out later, found HLA-associated TCR beta chains more clonally expanded than equally common other chains. Likely technical artifact: a cluster of highly shared sequence variants.

Notes on this clone: Its target is unknown.

Per the germline V gene, CDR1 is SGHNT and CDR2 is YYREEE (reference sequence). The CDR3 is 15 residues long. The ends lost 4 bases at V and 2 bases at J; junction bases unmatched: 7. With 60 Vbeta and 13 Jbeta primers, the PCR was carried out. The table came from immunoSEQ multiplex PCR; TCRdb's copy has only in-frame clones and leaves some out. The sample shows 120,000 to 150,000 clones, and about 2% sits with its ten largest clones. The J gene is TRBJ2-7, the V gene TRBV5-4, with 9 bases fitting TRBD2. The receptor comes from a woman aged 18 to 35 in good health and CMV-seronegative. The sample comprised PBMCs. The CDR3 protein is CASSIRTSATYEQYF. CDR3 DNA sequence: TGTGCCAGCAGCATCCGGACTAGCGCAACCTACGAGCAGTACTTC.